The entry below gives a single T cell receptor (beta chain) sequence along with its context. The antigen is not known. The data were obtained in a study of T cell repertoires in cytomegalovirus infection. As for the study in general: Use of recently identified HLA-C-restricted and well-studied HLA-B-restricted CMV epitopes was part of the study. Public signatures in TCR beta pointed to CMV infection and matching HLA type. Study outcomes and limitations: Dominating the ex vivo response were HLA-C-restricted CMV-specific TCR beta clonotypes. Cumulative frequency of public TCR beta families picked out carriers of CMV plus the relevant HLA.

Germline loops: CDR1 MNHEY, CDR2 SVGEGT. V shed 5 bases and J 3 bases; nucleotides not matched to a gene: 5. The CDR3 runs 14 residues. TCRdb ran MiXCR on the reads and lists one entry per CDR3 protein. The sample has some 800,000 distinct CDR3 sequences; 32% are singletons. The chain is built from TRBV6-2 or TRBV6-3 and TRBJ2-7, with TRBD1 identical over 9 bases. This specimen consisted of cultured CD8+ T cells from PBMCs, obtained from culture after CMV antigen stimulation. The receptor's source is a human donor in good health (CMV status not recorded). Some clones in this sample may be carry-over from other donors' samples. CDR3 nucleotides: TGTGCCAGCAGTACCGGGACAGGGAACTACGAGCAGTACGTC. Its translation: CASSTGTGNYEQYV.